This T cell receptor beta chain was sequenced in a study of blood T cell repertoires in COVID-19. Overall study context: PBMCs, B-cell-depleted T cells, or T cells were the source of the cDNA or gDNA that made up the material.

The CDR3 covers 15 residues. Germline CDR1 and CDR2: LGHDT and YNNKEL (reference sequence). V was pared by 5 bases and J by 4 bases, with 18 bases between. Generated by immunoSEQ multiplex PCR, the TCRdb table keeps only in-frame clones and is missing some. The sample includes about 75,000 clones, 79% seen only once; the top ten take 5% to 5.5%. The sample taken for sequencing was peripheral blood. The TCR sequence derives from a woman aged 80 or older with active or convalescent COVID-19. This rearrangement joins TRBV3-1 (or the pseudogene TRBV3-2) to TRBJ2-7; D may be TRBD1 (5 bases). The CDR3: CASSAEQGSPYEQYF. In DNA, the CDR3 is TGTGCCAGCAGCGCGGAGCAGGGTTCCCCTTACGAGCAGTACTTC.